The entry that follows covers one T cell receptor (beta chain) sequence. This sample stems from a study of blood T cell repertoires in COVID-19. Profiled with immunoSEQ multiplex PCR; TCRdb holds only in-frame clones, not every one. The table has 140,000 to 150,000 clones, approximately 81% seen once. The receptor was isolated from a human donor in a cohort sampled during active COVID-19. What was sequenced was peripheral blood.

The CDR3 protein is CASSFGRGQGTGELFF. The CDR3 DNA follows: TGTGCCAGCAGCTTCGGCAGGGGGCAGGGCACCGGGGAGCTGTTTTTT. The chain employs TRBV7-2 and TRBJ2-2; 8 positions agree with TRBD1. Trimming at V came to 3 bases and at J to 4 bases, leaving 7 bases not matched to a gene. CDR3 length: 16 amino acids. Per the germline V gene, CDR1 is SGHTA and CDR2 is FQGNSA.